Listed below are T cell receptor beta chains from one sample, sequenced in a study of technical replicates of blood from several donors. TCRdb's copy holds only in-frame clones and misses some; the assay was immunoSEQ multiplex PCR. The data contain 77,000 or so clones, 92% of them singletons. Material: T cells isolated from PBMCs. The receptors derive from a human donor in good health. The CDR3 runs from the conserved cysteine through the conserved F or W. D genes are given only for firm matches. A row's size may be missing; if present it is once, few, many or a size class.

v_call,clone_size,d_call,j_call,cdr3_nt,cdr3_aa
TRBV5-8,NA,TRBD1,TRBJ2-7,TGTGCCAGCAGGGGTAGGGGGCATATCGGGCAGTACTTC,CASRGRGHIGQYF
TRBV7-9,NA,NA,TRBJ2-5,TGTGCCAGCAGCTTTTGGGTTCCGAGGGAGACCCAGTACTTC,CASSFWVPRETQYF
TRBV11-2,few,NA,TRBJ1-1,TGTGCCAGCAGCTTAGGAGGGAACACTGAAGCTTTCTTT,CASSLGGNTEAFF
TRBV7-9,NA,NA,TRBJ2-1,TGTGCCAGCAGCCCTGGACAGACTCCCTACAATGAGCAGTTCTTC,CASSPGQTPYNEQFF
TRBV4-1,NA,NA,TRBJ1-5,TGCGCCAGCAGCCAAGACAGTTATCAGCCCCAGCATTTT,CASSQDSYQPQHF
TRBV5-1,NA,TRBD1,TRBJ1-1,TGCGCCAGCAGCCCCGGGACAGGGTTGGCTGAAGCTTTCTTT,CASSPGTGLAEAFF
TRBV2,NA,NA,TRBJ1-4,TGTGCCAGCAGGAAAGACACAGCAACTAATGAAAAACTGTTTTTT,CASRKDTATNEKLFF
TRBV18,NA,TRBD1,TRBJ1-1,TGTGCCAGCTCACCACCGGGACAGGGTGAAGCTTTCTTT,CASSPPGQGEAFF
TRBV5-6,NA,TRBD1,TRBJ2-7,TGTGCCAGCAGCTTATACGACAGGGTACCCTACGAGCAGTACTTC,CASSLYDRVPYEQYF
TRBV7-2,NA,TRBD2,TRBJ2-7,TGTGCCAGCAGCTTAGAGCCGGGACTAGCGGGCGACGAGCAGTACTTC,CASSLEPGLAGDEQYF
TRBV11-2,NA,TRBD1,TRBJ2-2,TGTGCCAGCAGCTGGGGACAGGGGTTAAGTACCGGGGAGCTGTTTTTT,CASSWGQGLSTGELFF
TRBV18,once,NA,TRBJ2-7,TGTGCCAGCTCACCTACTGCCTTCGACTACGAGCAGTACTTC,CASSPTAFDYEQYF
TRBV15,NA,TRBD1,TRBJ1-1,TGTGCCACCAGCGCCTACTTAGGGGGCGCGGACACTGAAGCTTTCTTT,CATSAYLGGADTEAFF
TRBV28,NA,NA,TRBJ1-2,TGTGCCAGCAGTTTAGGAACAGGGAACTATGGCTACACCTTC,CASSLGTGNYGYTF
TRBV5-4,NA,NA,TRBJ2-5,TGTGCCAGCAGCTTGGCAGGTGACGTGACCCAGTACTTC,CASSLAGDVTQYF
TRBV6-5,once,TRBD1,TRBJ1-2,TGTGCCAGCAGTTCGACCGGGACAGCGATGTATGGCTACACCTTC,CASSSTGTAMYGYTF
TRBV4-1,once,NA,TRBJ2-7,TGCGCCAGCAGCCCCAGGGACACCACCTACGAGCAGTACTTC,CASSPRDTTYEQYF
TRBV29-1,NA,TRBD1,TRBJ1-2,TGCAGCGTGGGGGACAGGAGGGATGGCTACACCTTC,CSVGDRRDGYTF
TRBV5-1,NA,NA,TRBJ1-2,TGCGCCAGCAGCTTGGTGATGGCGGAGGGCTACACCTTC,CASSLVMAEGYTF
TRBV7-2,NA,NA,TRBJ1-2,TGTGCCAGCAGCCCAGGCTCAGGGAACTATGGCTACACCTTC,CASSPGSGNYGYTF
TRBV28,NA,TRBD2,TRBJ2-3,TGTGCCAGCAGTTCTAGCGGGGCGGGGGCAGATACGCAGTATTTT,CASSSSGAGADTQYF
TRBV9,NA,TRBD2,TRBJ2-2,TGTGCCAGCAGCGTGGAGCGGGAGAACACCGGGGAGCTGTTTTTT,CASSVERENTGELFF
TRBV7-2,NA,NA,TRBJ1-3,TGTGCCAGCAGCTTAGATGGCTTCTCTGGAAACACCATATATTTT,CASSLDGFSGNTIYF
TRBV18,NA,TRBD1,TRBJ2-5,TGTGCCAGCTCAAGCCGGGACAGGGGGAAGGAGACCCAGTACTTC,CASSSRDRGKETQYF
TRBV5-1,NA,NA,TRBJ1-3,TGCGCCAGCAGCTTGGTTGGACAGCGAAACACCATATATTTT,CASSLVGQRNTIYF
TRBV29-1,NA,NA,TRBJ2-2,TGCAGCGTTGCCAGGGCCACCGGGGAGCTGTTTTTT,CSVARATGELFF
TRBV11-3,NA,NA,TRBJ2-1,TGTGCCAGCAGCCCCACGGGGGGCGATGAGCAGTTCTTC,CASSPTGGDEQFF
TRBV30,NA,NA,TRBJ2-7,TGTGCCTGGAGTAGGCGGTTTTCTAGAGAGCAGTACTTC,CAWSRRFSREQYF
TRBV10-3,NA,NA,TRBJ2-7,TGTGCCATCAGTGAGCGGGGGTCCCAGTACGAGCAGTACTTC,CAISERGSQYEQYF
TRBV29-1,once,TRBD1,TRBJ1-2,TGCAGCGTCGAAGGGGACAGGGGGTTTGCAAACTATGGCTACACCTTC,CSVEGDRGFANYGYTF
TRBV18,NA,NA,TRBJ1-2,TGTGCCAGCTCACCCATGTGGGGGGAAGTATCGCGCTACACCTTC,CASSPMWGEVSRYTF
TRBV6-4,NA,NA,TRBJ2-7,TGTGCCAGCAGACCTCTAGTCTACGAGCAGTACTTC,CASRPLVYEQYF
TRBV29-1,NA,NA,TRBJ2-1,TGCAGCGTTGAAGATTTCCGCCCTAACAATGAGCAGTTCTTC,CSVEDFRPNNEQFF
TRBV9,NA,NA,TRBJ1-3,TGTGCCAGCAGCCCCCAATCCGGTACTCGAGGCTTAGGTGGAAACACCATATATTTT,CASSPQSGTRGLGGNTIYF
TRBV27,NA,NA,TRBJ2-7,TGTGCCAGTCAAAAGGGGATATACGAGCAGTACTTC,CASQKGIYEQYF
TRBV15,NA,NA,TRBJ2-1,TGTGCCACCAGCAACCGGTTTAGCAGCAATGAGCAGTTCTTC,CATSNRFSSNEQFF
TRBV10-2,NA,TRBD2,TRBJ2-5,TGCGCCAGCAGTTTAGCGGGAGTAGAGACCCAGTACTTC,CASSLAGVETQYF
TRBV5-1,NA,TRBD1,TRBJ1-5,TGCGCCAGCAGCTTGGCCCCCATAACAGGGGGCGTCAATCAGCCCCAGCATTTT,CASSLAPITGGVNQPQHF
TRBV7-8,NA,NA,TRBJ1-3,TGTGCCAGCAGCTTAGGGGCCTGGGTTGGAAACACCATATATTTT,CASSLGAWVGNTIYF
TRBV18,NA,NA,TRBJ1-1,TGTGCCAGCTCACCAGTCATGAACACTGAAGCTTTCTTT,CASSPVMNTEAFF
TRBV15,NA,NA,TRBJ2-4,TGTGCCACCAGCAGAGGACAGGCGAAAAACATTCAGTACTTC,CATSRGQAKNIQYF
TRBV7-9,NA,NA,TRBJ2-2,TGTGCCAGCAGCTTAGTCGGGTCCACCGGGGAGCTGTTTTTT,CASSLVGSTGELFF
TRBV6-5,NA,TRBD1,TRBJ2-7,TGTGCCAGCAGGAGGGGACAGCTTTACGAGCAGTACTTC,CASRRGQLYEQYF
TRBV27,NA,TRBD1,TRBJ1-1,TGTGCCAGCAATACCGCCAGGGGGCGTTTCACTGAAGCTTTCTTT,CASNTARGRFTEAFF
TRBV19,once,NA,TRBJ1-1,TGTGCCAGTAGTGTCCTGGCCAGCGGCACTGAAGCTTTCTTT,CASSVLASGTEAFF
TRBV5-1,NA,TRBD1,TRBJ2-5,TGCGCCAGCAGCCCGACAGGGGGCATATTGGAGACCCAGTACTTC,CASSPTGGILETQYF
TRBV13,NA,TRBD1,TRBJ1-1,TGTGCCAGCACCAGACAGGGCGTCAACACTGAAGCTTTCTTT,CASTRQGVNTEAFF
TRBV2,NA,TRBD2,TRBJ2-2,TGTGCCGGGGGACTAGCGGGAGGGACGAACACCGGGGAGCTGTTTTTT,CAGGLAGGTNTGELFF
TRBV9,NA,TRBD1,TRBJ1-2,TGTGCCAGCAGCGTACAGGGGACAGGGTCGCGTGGCTACACCTTC,CASSVQGTGSRGYTF
TRBV9,NA,NA,TRBJ1-2,TGTGCCAGCGCCTTTAATCTGGGGGGGGACTATGGCTACACCTTC,CASAFNLGGDYGYTF
TRBV5-1,once,TRBD2,TRBJ2-5,TGCGCCAGCAGCTTATTCCGGACTAGCGGGAAGGAGACCCAGTACTTC,CASSLFRTSGKETQYF
TRBV29-1,NA,TRBD1,TRBJ2-5,TGCAGCGGTGGACAGGGGGCTAATTTTGGGACCCAGTACTTC,CSGGQGANFGTQYF
TRBV5-4,NA,TRBD2,TRBJ2-7,TGTGCCAGCAGCTCTTTACTAGCGGGGGCCTCCTACGAGCAGTACTTC,CASSSLLAGASYEQYF